The 30 T cell receptor beta chains reported below all come from one sample, sequenced in a study of regulatory T cells in long-lasting Graves disease. Libraries of TCR beta came from iRepertoire HTBI primers plus Arm-PCR of CDR3 regions. TCRdb reprocessed the multiplex PCR reads with MiXCR, giving one entry per CDR3 protein. The table shows about 530,000 distinct CDR3 sequences, with 16% occurring only once. Time point in this sample: newly diagnosed GD, antithyroid drugs for less than 3 months. PBMC-derived RNA was used for the TCR library. These data also formed part of another study, on T cells in Graves' hyperthyroidism and ophthalmopathy.

Sequenced here: peripheral blood mononuclear cells (PBMCs), sampled at new diagnosis, from a patient treated with antithyroid drugs. The source is a woman aged 35-65 years with Graves disease.

This clonotype appeared many times. The chain carries TRBV12-3 or TRBV12-4 and TRBJ1-1; D possibly corresponds to TRBD1 (6 bases). Trimming pared 3 bases from V and 11 bases from J, leaving 13 bases between. This CDR3 contains 12 residues. CDR3 sequence (DNA): TGTGCCAGCAGTTTTGGGGGGGCTGGGGCTTTCTTT. It encodes CASSFGGAGAFF.

V is TRBV3-1 and J is TRBJ2-1; 8 bases map to TRBD2. Germline trimming cut 4 bases from V and 6 bases from J; bases unmatched to any gene: 5. Germline lookup yields CDR1 LGHDT and CDR2 YNNKEL (reference sequence). This CDR3 is built from 14 residues. CDR3 sequence: CASSRSSGVNEQFF. The CDR3 coding sequence is TGTGCCAGCAGCCGAAGTAGCGGGGTCAATGAGCAGTTCTTC.

This clonotype appeared many times. The chain carries TRBV11-2 and TRBJ2-3; weak D call: TRBD2 (6 bases). Germline lookup yields CDR1 SGHAT and CDR2 FQNNGV. The CDR3 runs to 16 residues. Trimming shortened V by 5 bases and J by 1 base, and 16 bases separated the two germline ends. The CDR3 DNA is TGTGCCAGCAGCGTGGGACGGCGGGGTGGCACAGATACGCAGTATTTT. This sequence encodes CASSVGRRGGTDTQYF.

This clonotype has a count of ten or more. The V and J genes are TRBV12-3 or TRBV12-4 and TRBJ1-2; D is unresolved. The CDR3 is made up of 13 amino acids. V lost 1 base and J lost 8, with 11 bases in between. Here the CDR3 reads CASSLDGALGYTF. Here the CDR3 DNA reads TGTGCCAGCAGTTTAGATGGTGCCCTGGGCTACACCTTC.

The chain joins TRBV7-9 to TRBJ1-1; no reliable D call. Germline assignment: CDR1 SEHNR and CDR2 FQNEAQ (reference sequence). V was pared by 1 base and J by 6 bases, with 12 bases between. The CDR3 is 14 amino acids. The CDR3 loop is CASSLVGQDSEAFF. The CDR3, as DNA: TGTGCCAGCAGCTTAGTGGGTCAGGACTCTGAAGCTTTCTTT.

This clonotype was recorded a few times. V usage is TRBV7-9 and J usage is TRBJ2-6, with D hard to call. This CDR3 has 15 amino acids. Per germline, CDR1 SEHNR and CDR2 FQNEAQ (reference sequence). Trimming took off 1 base at V and 2 bases at J, with 6 bases between the two ends. CDR3 coding DNA: TGTGCCAGCAGCTTAGGGTCAACTGGGGCCAACGTCCTGACTTTC. Protein product: CASSLGSTGANVLTF.

This clonotype was counted at least ten times. The gene calls are TRBV7-8 and TRBJ2-2, with 7 bases matching TRBD2. Unmatched junction bases numbered 14, after V lost 4 bases and J lost 6 bases. This CDR3 has 17 amino acids. The V gene's germline CDR1 is SGHVS and CDR2 FQNEAQ. In DNA form, the CDR3 reads TGTGCCAGCAGCTCAATGCAAACTAGCGATGGAGCCGGGGAGCTGTTTTTT. It specifies CASSSMQTSDGAGELFF. The full variable domain, rest sourced from reference TRBV7-8 and TRBJ2-2, is GAGVSQSPRYKVAKRGQDVALRCDPISGHVSLFWYQQALGQGPEFLTYFQNEAQLDKSGLPSDRFFAERPEGSVSTLKIQRTQQEDSAVYLCASSSMQTSDGAGELFFGEGSRLTVL.

The table lists this clonotype with many counts. V and J are TRBV28 and TRBJ2-3; 10 bases map to TRBD2. The CDR3 totals 14 residues. J was trimmed by 2 bases and V by 8 bases; bases with no gene match: 4. CDR1 is MDHEN and CDR2 is SYDVKM in the germline V gene. The CDR3 region is CASAGLAVTDTQYF. DNA for the CDR3: TGTGCCAGCGCCGGACTAGCGGTCACAGATACGCAGTATTTT.

The V gene is TRBV3-1, the J gene TRBJ2-5; D is unresolved. The germline V gene encodes CDR1 LGHDT and CDR2 YNNKEL (reference sequence). With 0 bases removed from V and 6 bases from J, the gap between germline ends came to 5 bases. This CDR3 has 12 amino acids. CDR3 sequence (DNA): TGTGCCAGCAGCCAAGAAATAAAGACCCAGTACTTC. Translated, it gives CASSQEIKTQYF.

This clonotype was recorded at least ten times. The V call is TRBV7-2, the J call TRBJ2-1; 8 bases map to TRBD1. V gave up 8 bases and J gave up 6 bases; unmatched junction bases: 6. This CDR3 spans 13 amino acids. CDR1 SGHTA and CDR2 FQGNSA come from the germline V gene. The CDR3 region is CASQDRASNEQFF. Here the CDR3 DNA reads TGTGCCAGCCAGGACAGGGCGAGCAATGAGCAGTTCTTC. Full variable domain (missing parts from reference TRBV7-2 and TRBJ2-1): GAGVSQSPSNKVTEKGKDVELRCDPISGHTALYWYRQSLGQGLEFLIYFQGNSAPDKSGLPSDRFSAERTGGSVSTLTIQRTQQEDSAVYLCASQDRASNEQFFGPGTRLTVL.

This clonotype came up many times. The CDR3 loop reads CASSFISGNYGYTF. The CDR3 DNA is TGTGCCAGCAGCTTTATCTCAGGAAACTATGGCTACACCTTC. This rearrangement joins TRBV11-2 to TRBJ1-2; D unclear. Trimming pared 3 bases from V and 2 bases from J, leaving 10 bases between. The CDR3 has 14 residues. CDR1 is SGHAT, CDR2 FQNNGV, per germline.

As for this clonotype: The missing conserved phenylalanine or tryptophan at the end of this CDR3 makes a read error likely. This chain connects TRBV3-1 to TRBJ1-2; D is unresolved. The V gene lost 1 base and the J gene lost 0 bases, with 9 bases spanning the gap. Looked up from germline, CDR1 is LGHDT and CDR2 is YNNKEL (reference sequence). This CDR3 is 15 amino acids long. The CDR3 sequence is CASSQAYGANYGYTS. Here the CDR3 DNA reads TGTGCCAGCAGCCAAGCGTACGGAGCTAACTATGGCTACACCTCC.

This clonotype is a singleton in its sample. V and J are TRBV7-9 and TRBJ2-4; 13 bases line up with TRBD2. The germline gives CDR1 SEHNR, CDR2 FQNEAQ (reference sequence). Losses at the gene ends were 5 bases for V and 0 bases for J; bases not matched to a gene: 7. The CDR3 length is 18 residues. CDR3 nucleotides: TGTGCCAGCAGCCTCGGACTAGCGGGGGTGTTAGCCAAAAACATTCAGTACTTC. This sequence encodes CASSLGLAGVLAKNIQYF.

The chain carries TRBV5-5 and TRBJ1-2, with TRBD1 matching 9 bases. Unmatched junction bases numbered 2, after V lost 3 bases and J lost 2 bases. The V gene's germline CDR1 is SGHKS and CDR2 YYEKEE (reference sequence). The CDR3 extends over 14 amino acids. CDR3 residues: CASSSDRGNYGYTF. For the CDR3, the DNA is TGTGCCAGCAGCTCCGACAGGGGGAACTATGGCTACACCTTC.

This clonotype came up a few times. The chain couples TRBV9 to TRBJ1-2; D call uncertain. Deletions cut 0 bases from V and 4 bases from J, with 10 bases between. CDR3 length equals 14 residues. From germline, CDR1 is SGDLS and CDR2 YYNGEE. The CDR3 loop reads CASSVEQNSYGYTF. CDR3 in DNA: TGTGCCAGCAGCGTAGAACAGAACTCCTATGGCTACACCTTC.

This clonotype came up many times. This chain connects TRBV5-1 to TRBJ2-2; D is perhaps TRBD1 or TRBD2 (5 bases each). Looked up from germline, CDR1 is SGHRS and CDR2 is YFSETQ. The V gene lost 0 bases and the J gene lost 0 bases, with 18 bases spanning the gap. There are 19 residues in the CDR3. CDR3 sequence: CASSLASGRDLPNTGELFF. DNA for the CDR3: TGCGCCAGCAGCTTGGCCTCGGGAAGGGACCTCCCGAACACCGGGGAGCTGTTTTTT.

The chain uses TRBV5-1 and TRBJ2-5, with 10 bases that match TRBD1. This CDR3 has 13 amino acids. V shed 7 bases, J shed 4 bases, and the junction held 4 bases outside the gene matches. Looked up from germline, CDR1 is SGHRS and CDR2 is YFSETQ. CDR3 loop: CASGGQGGETQYF. CDR3 coding DNA: TGCGCCAGCGGCGGACAGGGGGGAGAGACCCAGTACTTC.

The rearrangement joins TRBV12-3 or TRBV12-4 to TRBJ2-3, with D possibly TRBD1 on 6 matching bases. V lost 1 base, J lost 4 bases, and 12 bases lay in between. The CDR3 is 15 amino acids. CDR3 loop: CASSLGGWGPDTQYF. CDR3 nucleotides: TGTGCCAGCAGTTTAGGGGGTTGGGGGCCAGATACGCAGTATTTT.

The chain couples TRBV28 to TRBJ2-3, with 8 bases identical to TRBD1. The CDR3 consists of 15 residues. V dropped 2 bases and J dropped 4; count of bases not matched to a gene: 5. Germline V gene lookup returns CDR1 MDHEN and CDR2 SYDVKM. Written as DNA, the CDR3 is TGTGCCAGCAGTTTAGGTGTACAGGGGGCAGATACGCAGTATTTT. It translates to CASSLGVQGADTQYF.

In its sample, this clonotype was seen many times. The J gene is TRBJ1-5, the V gene TRBV11-2; TRBD1 matches at 7 bases. The CDR3 has 16 residues. Per the germline V gene, CDR1 is SGHAT and CDR2 is FQNNGV. V lost 5 bases and J lost 1; bases outside the gene matches: 8. This chain's CDR3 is CASSPRGTASNQPQHF. CDR3 coding DNA: TGTGCCAGCAGCCCCAGAGGGACAGCAAGCAATCAGCCCCAGCATTTT. The whole variable domain, remainder taken from reference TRBV11-2 and TRBJ1-5, is EAGVAQSPRYKIIEKRQSVAFWCNPISGHATLYWYQQILGQGPKLLIQFQNNGVVDDSQLPKDRFSAERLKGVDSTLKIQPAKLEDSAVYLCASSPRGTASNQPQHFGDGTRLSIL.

In this sample, this clonotype turned up many times. The chain is built from TRBV5-6 and TRBJ2-7; D gene unclear. The CDR3 has 15 residues. The germline CDR1 and CDR2 sequences are SGHDT and YYEEEE. V lost 0 bases, J lost 3 bases, and 13 bases lay in between. This CDR3 is CASSLAADGYYEQYF. In DNA, the CDR3 is TGTGCCAGCAGCTTGGCCGCAGACGGGTACTACGAGCAGTACTTC. The full variable domain, completed using reference TRBV5-6 and TRBJ2-7, is DAGVTQSPTHLIKTRGQQVTLRCSPKSGHDTVSWYQQALGQGPQFIFQYYEEEERQRGNFPDRFSGHQFPNYSSELNVNALLLGDSALYLCASSLAADGYYEQYFGPGTRLTVT.

This clonotype was detected many times. This chain connects TRBV30 to TRBJ1-1, with D possibly being TRBD1 (5 bases). Germline CDR1 GTSNPN, CDR2 SVGIG (reference sequence). There are 13 residues in the CDR3. V was shortened by 2 bases and J by 8 bases, with 15 bases between the two germline ends. The CDR3 here is CAWSLREGAEAFF. CDR3 in DNA: TGTGCCTGGAGTCTCCGGGAAGGGGCCGAAGCTTTCTTT.

This chain uses TRBV27 with TRBJ2-7; D gene ambiguous. The V end lost 8 bases, the J end lost 2 bases, and 13 bases lay between the germline ends. Looked up from germline, CDR1 is MNHEY and CDR2 is SMNVEV (reference sequence). The CDR3 contains 13 residues. The CDR3 loop reads CASPWRNPYEQYF. The CDR3 DNA reads TGTGCCAGCCCCTGGCGGAACCCCTACGAGCAGTACTTC.

This clonotype was observed at least ten times. The J gene is TRBJ1-4, the V gene TRBV12-3 or TRBV12-4, with D hard to call. Trimming shortened V by 6 bases and J by 3 bases, and 14 bases separated the two germline ends. The CDR3 is 15 residues long. CDR3 residues: CASSRWTAANEKLFF. DNA of the CDR3: TGTGCCAGCAGCCGATGGACGGCGGCTAATGAAAAACTGTTTTTT.

In this sample, this clonotype turned up many times. The rearrangement links TRBV7-2 to TRBJ1-1; tentatively, D is TRBD1 (6 bases). The CDR3 extends over 17 amino acids. Between the trimmed V and J ends, which lost 1 base and 2 bases, there was a span of 17 bases. The V gene's germline CDR1 is SGHTA and CDR2 FQGNSA. The CDR3 DNA sequence: TGTGCCAGCAGCTTAGTCGGGGGCCGACGACTTAACACTGAAGCTTTCTTT. Residues: CASSLVGGRRLNTEAFF.

Many counts were recorded for this clonotype. The chain has TRBV27 and TRBJ2-5; the D is unclear. In germline, CDR1 is MNHEY, CDR2 SMNVEV (reference sequence). CDR3 length equals 14 residues. Between the trimmed V and J ends, which lost 3 bases and 1 base, there was a span of 9 bases. CDR3 nucleotides: TGTGCCAGCAGTTTTGCAGACACCCAAGAGACCCAGTACTTC. It translates to CASSFADTQETQYF.

This clonotype was counted many times. The chain joins TRBV20-1 to TRBJ1-1; 11 bases fit TRBD1. CDR3 length: 13 residues. V shed 6 bases, J shed 5 bases, and the junction held 5 bases outside the gene matches. CDR1 is DFQATT and CDR2 is SNEGSKA in the germline V gene (reference sequence). The CDR3 loop reads CSAPDRGRTEAFF. CDR3 in DNA: TGCAGTGCGCCGGACAGGGGGCGAACTGAAGCTTTCTTT.

This clonotype was detected ten times or more. The V and J genes are TRBV6-1 and TRBJ2-1, with 8 bases matching TRBD2. V shed 11 bases, J shed 6 bases, and the junction held 6 bases outside the gene matches. The CDR3 contains 12 residues. Per the germline V gene, CDR1 is MNHNS and CDR2 is SASEGT. This chain's CDR3 is CASRTSSNEQFF. CDR3 coding DNA: TGTGCCTCCCGGACTAGCTCCAATGAGCAGTTCTTC.

This clonotype was counted only a few times. The gene calls are TRBV19 and TRBJ2-6; 7 positions agree with TRBD1. The CDR3 extends over 14 amino acids. The V and J ends lost 6 bases and 4 bases, in that order; junction bases with no gene match: 3. Germline V gene data show CDR1 as LNHDA and CDR2 as SQIVND (reference sequence). The CDR3: CASRRDRGANVLTF. In nucleotides, the CDR3 is TGTGCCAGTAGACGGGACAGAGGGGCCAACGTCCTGACTTTC. The variable domain in full, completed from reference TRBV19 and TRBJ2-6, reads DGGITQSPKYLFRKEGQNVTLSCEQNLNHDAMYWYRQDPGQGLRLIYYSQIVNDFQKGDIAEGYSVSREKKESFPLTVTSAQKNPTAFYLCASRRDRGANVLTFGAGSRLTVL.

The sample holds many counts of this clonotype. The genes are TRBV6-1 and TRBJ1-1, with D perhaps matching TRBD1 (5 bases). The length of the CDR3 is 15 residues. V was clipped by 7 bases and J by 3 bases, with 18 bases between them. Germline V gene lookup returns CDR1 MNHNS and CDR2 SASEGT. DNA for the CDR3: TGTGCCAGCAAATTCCAGGCCGGGACCGACACTGAAGCTTTCTTT. Translated, it gives CASKFQAGTDTEAFF.